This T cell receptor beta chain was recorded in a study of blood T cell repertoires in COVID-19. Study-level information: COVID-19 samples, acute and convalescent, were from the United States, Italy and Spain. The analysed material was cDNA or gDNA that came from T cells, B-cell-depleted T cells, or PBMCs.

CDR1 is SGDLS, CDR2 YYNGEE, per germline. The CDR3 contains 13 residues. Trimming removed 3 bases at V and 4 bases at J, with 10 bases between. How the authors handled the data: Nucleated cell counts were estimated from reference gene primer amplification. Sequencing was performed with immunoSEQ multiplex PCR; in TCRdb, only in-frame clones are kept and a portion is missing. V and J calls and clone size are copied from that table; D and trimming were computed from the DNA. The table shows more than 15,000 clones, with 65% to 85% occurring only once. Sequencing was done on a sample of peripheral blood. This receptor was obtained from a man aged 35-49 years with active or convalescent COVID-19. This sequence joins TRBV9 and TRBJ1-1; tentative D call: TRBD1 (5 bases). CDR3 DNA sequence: TGTGCCAGCAGCGCTGGGGGAGGCACTGAAGCTTTCTTT. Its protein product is CASSAGGGTEAFF.